The 24 T cell receptor beta chains below all came from one sample that was sequenced in a study of regulatory T cells in long-lasting Graves disease. Construction of the TCR beta libraries employed iRepertoire HTBI primers in conjunction with Arm-PCR of CDR3 regions. TCRdb reprocessed the multiplex PCR reads with MiXCR, giving one entry per CDR3 protein. The sample contains roughly 440,000 distinct CDR3 sequences, roughly 15% of which appear only once. Time point denoted: newly diagnosed GD, antithyroid drugs for less than 3 months. The TCR library was made from RNA that had been extracted from PBMCs in TRIzol. The same data also contributed to another study, on T cells in Graves' hyperthyroidism and ophthalmopathy.

The material sequenced was peripheral blood mononuclear cells (PBMCs), taken at new diagnosis, from a patient treated with antithyroid drugs. Receptors were obtained from a woman aged 18-35 years with Graves disease.

This sequence joins TRBV30 and TRBJ1-1; no reliable D call. The CDR3 extends over 12 amino acids. Trimming cost V 1 base and J 6 bases, with 9 bases left between them. From germline, CDR1 is GTSNPN and CDR2 SVGIG (reference sequence). In DNA form, the CDR3 reads TGTGCCTGGAGTGAGGCGGCACCTGAAGCTTTCTTT. Residues: CAWSEAAPEAFF.

This clonotype was observed many times. The chain links TRBV6-2 or TRBV6-3 to TRBJ2-7; D is unresolved. The CDR3 is 14 amino acids. Germline V gene lookup returns CDR1 MNHEY and CDR2 SVGEGT. V was shortened by 1 base and J by 2 bases, with 9 bases between the two germline ends. CDR3 in amino acids: CASSYYSGPYEQYF. In nucleotides, the CDR3 is TGTGCCAGCAGTTACTACTCGGGCCCCTACGAGCAGTACTTC.

At least ten counts were recorded for this clonotype. J is TRBJ1-1 and V is TRBV11-3; 8 bases map to TRBD1. Trimming removed 5 bases from V and 5 bases from J; junction bases left unmatched: 10. The CDR3 contains 15 residues. Germline assignment: CDR1 SGHNT and CDR2 YENEEA. The CDR3: CASSKNGQGRTEAFF. The CDR3 nucleotides read TGTGCCAGCAGCAAAAATGGACAGGGAAGGACTGAAGCTTTCTTT.

As for this clonotype: A much larger clone is a single base away; this may be a read error. This chain links TRBV2 with TRBJ2-7; D gene unclear. This CDR3 has 15 residues. With 1 base removed from V and 8 bases from J, the gap between germline ends came to 18 bases. CDR1 and CDR2 (germline): SNHLY, FYNNEI. In nucleotides, the CDR3 is TGTGCCAGCAGTGAAGAATCCCCAGATACTATTAAGCAGTACTTC. As protein: CASSEESPDTIKQYF.

With regard to this clonotype: A much bigger clone sits one base away, suggesting this may be a read error. The chain links TRBV11-3 to TRBJ2-1; D possibly uses TRBD1 or TRBD2 (6 bases each). The CDR3 is made up of 13 amino acids. The germline gives CDR1 SGHNT, CDR2 YENEEA. The CDR3, as DNA: TGTGCCATCAGCTTCCGGGGGCTGGATGAGCAGTTCTTC. This encodes CAISFRGLDEQFF.

This clonotype was recorded at least ten times. The rearrangement joins TRBV12-3 or TRBV12-4 to TRBJ2-1; 8 bases match TRBD1. The CDR3 has 15 amino acids. V trimming: 4 bases; J trimming: 3 bases; junction bases outside the gene matches: 5. The CDR3 DNA sequence: TGTGCCAGCAGTTACGGACAGGGAAGCTACAATGAGCAGTTCTTC. This codes for CASSYGQGSYNEQFF.

This clonotype was picked up many times. V is TRBV11-2 and J is TRBJ2-1; tentatively, D is TRBD2 (6 bases). Germline V lookup: CDR1 SGHAT, CDR2 FQNNGV. The CDR3 spans 14 residues. V gave up 1 base and J gave up 5 bases, with 9 bases separating them. In DNA, the CDR3 is TGTGCCAGCAGCTTAGCTAGCGCGCACAATGAGCAGTTCTTC. Translated: CASSLASAHNEQFF. Full variable domain (remainder filled in from reference TRBV11-2 and TRBJ2-1): EAGVAQSPRYKIIEKRQSVAFWCNPISGHATLYWYQQILGQGPKLLIQFQNNGVVDDSQLPKDRFSAERLKGVDSTLKIQPAKLEDSAVYLCASSLASAHNEQFFGPGTRLTVL.

The chain links TRBV6-1 to TRBJ1-1, with 7 bases lining up with TRBD1. In germline, CDR1 is MNHNS, CDR2 SASEGT. The CDR3 length is 14 residues. The V gene end was trimmed by 5 bases and the J gene end by 10 bases; junction bases not matched to a gene: 13. The CDR3: CASSKTGNQRGAFF. The CDR3 bases are TGTGCCAGCAGTAAGACAGGGAATCAAAGAGGAGCTTTCTTT.

Notes on this clonotype: The conserved phenylalanine or tryptophan normally closing the CDR3 is absent here, so this likely arose from a read error. The chain employs TRBV6-1 and TRBJ1-5, with D tentatively TRBD1 (5 bases). V shed 5 bases and J shed 7 bases, with 18 bases lying between them. This CDR3 region has 15 residues. The germline CDR1 and CDR2 sequences are MNHNS and SASEGT. The CDR3 nucleotides read TGTGCCAGCAGTCGACTAGGAGGGACGGGGCAGCCCCAGCATCTT. Translated, it gives CASSRLGGTGQPQHL.

Of note for this clonotype: The CDR3 end shows no conserved phenylalanine or tryptophan, and so a read error is likely. The chain carries TRBV19 and TRBJ1-5; 9 nucleotides line up with TRBD1. CDR3 length: 15 amino acids. Germline V gene sequence: CDR1 LNHDA, CDR2 SQIVND (reference sequence). After removal of 5 bases from V and 7 bases from J, the junction contained 9 bases not matched to a gene. CDR3 loop: CASSLSQGASQPQHL. CDR3 coding DNA: TGTGCCAGTAGTTTATCACAGGGGGCAAGCCAGCCCCAGCATCTT.

The V gene is TRBV19, the J gene TRBJ2-2, with D maybe TRBD2 (5 bases). The CDR3 is 16 amino acids. The V and J ends lost 5 bases and 7 bases respectively, with 20 bases between them. CDR1 is LNHDA, CDR2 SQIVND, per germline (reference sequence). CDR3 nucleotide sequence: TGTGCCAGTAGTCCGCGGGCCAGAGGAACAAACGGGGAGCTGTTTTTT. It encodes CASSPRARGTNGELFF.

Many counts were recorded for this clonotype. The V call is TRBV6-5, the J call TRBJ1-1, with a weak D call TRBD1 (6 bases). V was pared by 2 bases and J by 1 base, with 11 bases between. CDR3 length: 15 residues. Per germline, CDR1 MNHEY and CDR2 SVGAGI. CDR3 coding DNA: TGTGCCAGCAGTTACGGAGGCAGGGGGAACACTGAAGCTTTCTTT. It translates to CASSYGGRGNTEAFF.

The chain couples TRBV7-2 to TRBJ2-3, with D possibly matching TRBD1 (5 bases). The ends were cut back, 3 bases at V and 0 bases at J, with 13 bases in the middle. The CDR3 contains 16 residues. Germline loops: CDR1 SGHTA, CDR2 FQGNSA. CDR3 residues: CASSLGWGSSTDTQYF. In DNA, the CDR3 is TGTGCCAGCAGCTTGGGGTGGGGCTCAAGCACAGATACGCAGTATTTT.

This clonotype was observed many times. This chain joins TRBV7-2 and TRBJ2-1, with 8 positions matching TRBD2. V shed 4 bases and J 9 bases; nucleotides not matched to a gene: 8. This CDR3 is 14 amino acids long. Germline CDR1 and CDR2: SGHTA and FQGNSA. The CDR3 DNA is TGTGCCAGCAGCTCGGGACTAGGTCGAAGTGAGCAGTTCTTC. Protein sequence: CASSSGLGRSEQFF.

This clonotype came up a few times. The rearrangement links TRBV18 to TRBJ2-2; 11 bases are shared with TRBD2. CDR1 KGHSH and CDR2 LQKENI come from the germline V gene. The V and J ends lost 0 bases and 0 bases, in that order; junction bases with no gene match: 6. This CDR3 has 19 amino acids. Written as DNA, the CDR3 is TGTGCCAGCTCACCACCCGGCCTAGCGGGAGGAGCGAACACCGGGGAGCTGTTTTTT. Translating it yields CASSPPGLAGGANTGELFF.

This clonotype was counted a few times. This chain uses TRBV5-1 with TRBJ1-3; D gene unclear. The CDR3 loop spans 14 amino acids. The germline V gene encodes CDR1 SGHRS and CDR2 YFSETQ. V was clipped by 0 bases and J by 2 bases, with 6 bases between them. CDR3 bases: TGCGCCAGCAGCTTGGATCAGCCTGGAAACACCATATATTTT. This sequence encodes CASSLDQPGNTIYF.

This clonotype was seen at least ten times. The chain has TRBV12-3 or TRBV12-4 and TRBJ1-2; TRBD1 is a possible D gene (5 bases). Trimming pared 1 base from V and 0 bases from J, leaving 12 bases between. The length of the CDR3 is 16 residues. The CDR3 DNA follows: TGTGCCAGCAGTTTAGTAAGGGGTATGCCTAACTATGGCTACACCTTC. It translates to CASSLVRGMPNYGYTF.

This clonotype was seen ten or more times. The chain couples TRBV28 to TRBJ2-7, with 7 bases matching TRBD1. The CDR3 is made up of 15 amino acids. V gave up 8 bases and J gave up 1 base; unmatched junction bases: 11. Germline V CDR1 and CDR2: MDHEN, SYDVKM. CDR3 in amino acids: CASYYPKQGSYEQYF. Here the CDR3 DNA reads TGTGCCAGCTATTATCCGAAACAGGGGTCCTACGAGCAGTACTTC.

The sample holds a few counts of this clonotype. The CDR3: CASSIGAGTGGGDEQFF. The CDR3 DNA follows: TGTGCCAGTAGTATAGGGGCCGGGACAGGGGGCGGAGATGAGCAGTTCTTC. The genes are TRBV19 and TRBJ2-1, with 12 positions matching TRBD1. CDR1 and CDR2 (germline): LNHDA, SQIVND (reference sequence). The V and J ends lost 1 base and 8 bases, in that order; junction bases with no gene match: 9. This CDR3 is 17 amino acids long. Looking up the rest from reference TRBV19 and TRBJ2-1 gives the full variable domain: DGGITQSPKYLFRKEGQNVTLSCEQNLNHDAMYWYRQDPGQGLRLIYYSQIVNDFQKGDIAEGYSVSREKKESFPLTVTSAQKNPTAFYLCASSIGAGTGGGDEQFFGPGTRLTVL.

This clonotype was detected a few times. V usage is TRBV6-1 and J usage is TRBJ1-2; D call uncertain. V dropped 3 bases and J dropped 0 bases, with 8 bases sitting between them. Looked up from germline, CDR1 is MNHNS and CDR2 is SASEGT. The CDR3 is 14 amino acids. The CDR3 here is CASSDDGANYGYTF. The CDR3 region has the DNA TGTGCCAGCAGTGACGACGGGGCTAACTATGGCTACACCTTC.

This clonotype occurred many times. V gene TRBV6-5 combines with J gene TRBJ2-7; D may be TRBD1 or TRBD2 (6 bases each). The CDR3 sequence is 15 residues long. Germline-derived CDR1 and CDR2 are MNHEY and SVGAGI. V lost 0 bases and J 6 bases, leaving 15 bases between the germline ends. This CDR3 is CASSYSFSGGGEQYF. The DNA of the CDR3 is TGTGCCAGCAGTTACTCGTTTAGCGGAGGGGGCGAGCAGTACTTC.

Many counts were recorded for this clonotype. The chain employs TRBV6-5 and TRBJ1-6; D might be TRBD1 (5 bases). The CDR3 is 14 amino acids. Germline lookup yields CDR1 MNHEY and CDR2 SVGAGI. V was clipped by 4 bases and J by 7 bases, with 11 bases between them. CDR3 residues: CASSLGTANSPLHF. CDR3 coding DNA: TGTGCCAGCAGTTTGGGGACGGCAAATTCACCCCTCCACTTT.

This clonotype was detected only a few times. V and J are TRBV13 and TRBJ2-5; D assignment may be TRBD1 or TRBD2 (6 bases each). The germline CDR1 and CDR2 sequences are PRHDT and FYEKMQ (reference sequence). Trimming pared 5 bases from V and 1 base from J, leaving 14 bases between. This CDR3 has 15 amino acids. CDR3 nucleotide sequence: TGTGCCAGCAGCCAGGGGCGGACTACCCAAGAGACCCAGTACTTC. Its translation: CASSQGRTTQETQYF.

The chain links TRBV15 to TRBJ2-3, with 10 bases aligning to TRBD1. V lost 0 bases, J lost 5 bases, and 5 bases stayed unmatched. The CDR3 contains 16 residues. In germline, CDR1 is LNHNV, CDR2 YYDKDF (reference sequence). The CDR3 reads CATSRDRDRGQDTQYF. The CDR3 nucleotides read TGTGCCACCAGCAGAGATCGAGACAGGGGGCAAGATACGCAGTATTTT.